Reported below is one TCR beta chain. Its target is not known. The immunoSEQ assay was v3. Sequencing depth was 1.9 million or so read pairs for survey level, about 5-6.5 million for deep. Data came from immunoSEQ multiplex PCR; TCRdb stores just in-frame clones and leaves some out. The repertoire consists of about 19,000 clones, with about 75% occurring once and the leading ten covering around 7%. These data belong to a study of TIL therapy for anti-PD-1-resistant metastatic lung cancer. Overall study context: Tumors had a median PD-L1 proportion score of 4.5% to 7%. Four tumors were EGFR-mutant and two were ALK-rearranged. General observations from the study: Treatment-naive, never-smoker and oncogene-addicted patients were overrepresented in this highly selected cohort.

The time point here: pre-treatment sample, taken before nivolumab and TIL therapy. This TCR derives from a person aged 25 to 80 with non-small cell lung cancer. This specimen consisted of blood, obtained at baseline.

The chain's CDR3 is CASSPEGSAQFF. The CDR3 bases are TGCGCCAGCAGCCCGGAGGGTTCGGCGCAGTTCTTC. The chain has TRBV5-1 and TRBJ2-1, with D possibly matching TRBD2 (6 bases). The CDR3 sequence is 12 residues long. The germline CDR1 and CDR2 sequences are SGHRS and YFSETQ. With 4 bases removed from V and 12 bases from J, the gap between germline ends came to 14 bases.